The sequence of this T cell receptor (beta chain) was determined in a study of T cell responses to AZD1222 COVID-19 vaccine. Trimming cost V 0 bases and J 4 bases; bases outside gene matches: 9. The CDR3 is 17 residues long. Per the germline V gene, CDR1 is SGHRS and CDR2 is YFSETQ. The repertoire was sequenced with immunoSEQ multiplex PCR; TCRdb's copy has only in-frame clones and lacks some. Of 150,000 to 200,000 clones listed, almost 95% are singletons. The chain uses TRBV5-1 and TRBJ2-5, with TRBD2 identical over 10 bases. The sequencing used peripheral blood, collected on day 0 of AZD1222 vaccination. This clonotype was obtained from an adult in good health. The CDR3 is CASSLAISAGGLETQYF. For the CDR3, the DNA is TGCGCCAGCAGCTTGGCCATATCAGCGGGAGGGTTAGAGACCCAGTACTTC.